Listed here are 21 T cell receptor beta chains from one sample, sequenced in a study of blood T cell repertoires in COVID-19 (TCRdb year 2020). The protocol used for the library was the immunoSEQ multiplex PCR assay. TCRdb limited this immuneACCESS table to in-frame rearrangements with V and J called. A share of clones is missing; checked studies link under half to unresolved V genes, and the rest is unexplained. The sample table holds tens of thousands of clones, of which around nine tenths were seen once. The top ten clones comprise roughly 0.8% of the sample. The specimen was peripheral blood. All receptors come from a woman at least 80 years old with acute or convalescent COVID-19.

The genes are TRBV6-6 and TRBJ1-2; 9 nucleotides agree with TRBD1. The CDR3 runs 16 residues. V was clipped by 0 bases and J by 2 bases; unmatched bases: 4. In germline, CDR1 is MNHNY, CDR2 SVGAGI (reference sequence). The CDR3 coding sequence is TGTGCCAGCAGTTACTCGCCGGGACAGGGAAACTATGGCTACACCTTC. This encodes CASSYSPGQGNYGYTF.

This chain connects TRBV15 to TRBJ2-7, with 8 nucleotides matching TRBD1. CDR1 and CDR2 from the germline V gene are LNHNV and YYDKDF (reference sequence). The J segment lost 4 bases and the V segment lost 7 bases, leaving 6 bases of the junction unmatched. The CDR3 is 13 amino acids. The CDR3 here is CATKRQGRYEQYF. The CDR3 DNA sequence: TGTGCCACCAAAAGACAGGGGAGATACGAGCAGTACTTC. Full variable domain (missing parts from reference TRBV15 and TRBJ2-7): DAMVIQNPRYQVTQFGKPVTLSCSQTLNHNVMYWYQQKSSQAPKLLFHYYDKDFNNEADTPDNFQSRRPNTSFCFLDIRSPGLGDTAMYLCATKRQGRYEQYFGPGTRLTVT.

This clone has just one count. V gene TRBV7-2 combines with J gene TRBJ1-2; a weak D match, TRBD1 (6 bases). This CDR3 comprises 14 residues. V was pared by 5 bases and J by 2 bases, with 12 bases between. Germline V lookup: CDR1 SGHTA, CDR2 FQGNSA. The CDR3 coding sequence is TGTGCCAGCAGCCCGGCCGGGACAAACTATGGCTACACCTTC. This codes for CASSPAGTNYGYTF.

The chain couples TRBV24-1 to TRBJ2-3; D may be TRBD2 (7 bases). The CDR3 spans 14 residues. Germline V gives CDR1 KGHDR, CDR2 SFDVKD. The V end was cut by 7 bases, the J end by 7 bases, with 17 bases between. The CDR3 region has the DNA TGTGCCACCAGCCTTGGGGGGGCACGAAATACGCAGTATTTT. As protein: CATSLGGARNTQYF.

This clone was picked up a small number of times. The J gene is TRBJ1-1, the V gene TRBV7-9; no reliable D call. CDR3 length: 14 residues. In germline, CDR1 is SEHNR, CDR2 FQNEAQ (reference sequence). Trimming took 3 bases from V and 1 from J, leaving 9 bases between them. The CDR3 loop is CASSLAGKNTEAFF. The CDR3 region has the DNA TGTGCCAGCAGCTTGGCGGGGAAGAACACTGAAGCTTTCTTT.

CDR3 in amino acids: CASSQVSGVRRADTQYF. CDR3 sequence (DNA): TGTGCCAGCAGCCAAGTTAGCGGGGTAAGAAGGGCAGATACGCAGTATTTT. The chain has TRBV3-1 (or the pseudogene TRBV3-2) and TRBJ2-3; 8 nucleotides match TRBD2. The V segment lost 1 base and the J segment 4 bases; nucleotides outside the gene matches: 10. Germline V gene sequence: CDR1 LGHDT, CDR2 YNNKEL (reference sequence). The CDR3 length is 17 residues.

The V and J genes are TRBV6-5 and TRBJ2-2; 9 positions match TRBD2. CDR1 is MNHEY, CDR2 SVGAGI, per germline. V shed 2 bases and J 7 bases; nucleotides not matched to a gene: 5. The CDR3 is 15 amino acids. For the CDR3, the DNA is TGTGCCAGCAGTTACGAGCGGGGGGTCGGCGGGGAGCTGTTTTTT. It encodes CASSYERGVGGELFF.

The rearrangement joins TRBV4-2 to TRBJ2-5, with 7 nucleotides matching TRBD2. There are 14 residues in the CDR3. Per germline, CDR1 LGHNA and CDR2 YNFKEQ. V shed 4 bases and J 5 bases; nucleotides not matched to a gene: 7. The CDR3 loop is CASSLGLVGETQYF. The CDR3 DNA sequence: TGTGCCAGCAGCCTTGGACTAGTGGGGGAGACCCAGTACTTC.

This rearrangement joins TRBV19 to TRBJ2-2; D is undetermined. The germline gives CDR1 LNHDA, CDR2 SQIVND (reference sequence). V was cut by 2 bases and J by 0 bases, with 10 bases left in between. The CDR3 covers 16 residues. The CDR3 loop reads CASSILTHANTGELFF. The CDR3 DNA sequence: TGTGCCAGTAGTATATTGACACACGCGAACACCGGGGAGCTGTTTTTT.

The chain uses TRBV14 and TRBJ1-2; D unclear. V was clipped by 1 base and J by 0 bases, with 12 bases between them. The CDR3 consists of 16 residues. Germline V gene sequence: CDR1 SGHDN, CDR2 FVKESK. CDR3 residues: CASSQVRWGANYGYTF. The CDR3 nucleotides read TGTGCCAGCAGCCAAGTCAGATGGGGAGCTAACTATGGCTACACCTTC.

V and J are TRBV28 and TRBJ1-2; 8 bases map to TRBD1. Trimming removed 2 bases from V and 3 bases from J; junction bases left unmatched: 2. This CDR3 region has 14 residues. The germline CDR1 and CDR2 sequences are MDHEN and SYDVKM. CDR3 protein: CASSLDRGYYGYTF. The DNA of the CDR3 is TGTGCCAGCAGTTTAGACAGGGGATACTATGGCTACACCTTC.

Here the CDR3 DNA reads TGTGCCATCAGTGAAGGGGAGGGTTCACCCCTCCACTTT. This codes for CAISEGEGSPLHF. The chain couples TRBV10-3 to TRBJ1-6, with D tentatively TRBD1 (5 bases). Trimming removed 3 bases at V and 9 bases at J, with 9 bases between. Germline-derived CDR1 and CDR2 are ENHRY and SYGVKD. The CDR3 is 13 amino acids.

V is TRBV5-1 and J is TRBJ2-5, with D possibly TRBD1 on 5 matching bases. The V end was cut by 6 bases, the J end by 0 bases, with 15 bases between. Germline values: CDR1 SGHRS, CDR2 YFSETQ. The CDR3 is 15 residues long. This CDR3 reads CASTPSPGNQETQYF. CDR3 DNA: TGCGCCAGCACCCCTTCTCCAGGGAACCAAGAGACCCAGTACTTC. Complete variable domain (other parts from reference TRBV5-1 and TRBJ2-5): KAGVTQTPRYLIKTRGQQVTLSCSPISGHRSVSWYQQTPGQGLQFLFEYFSETQRNKGNFPGRFSGRQFSNSRSEMNVSTLELGDSALYLCASTPSPGNQETQYFGPGTRLLVL.

As DNA, the CDR3 is TGTGCCAGCAGCTTAGTCGGGGGGAATGTCTATGGCTACACCTTC. It yields the protein CASSLVGGNVYGYTF. The V gene is TRBV7-2, the J gene TRBJ1-2, with a tentative D call TRBD1 (5 bases). CDR3 length equals 15 residues. The V gene lost 1 base and the J gene lost 4 bases, with 13 bases spanning the gap. CDR1 and CDR2 (germline): SGHTA, FQGNSA.

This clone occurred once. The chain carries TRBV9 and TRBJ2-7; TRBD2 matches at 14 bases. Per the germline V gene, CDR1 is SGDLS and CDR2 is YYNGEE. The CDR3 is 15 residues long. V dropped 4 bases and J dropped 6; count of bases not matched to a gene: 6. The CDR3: CASSPRTSGRTEQYF. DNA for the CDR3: TGTGCCAGCAGCCCCCGGACTAGCGGGAGGACCGAGCAGTACTTC.

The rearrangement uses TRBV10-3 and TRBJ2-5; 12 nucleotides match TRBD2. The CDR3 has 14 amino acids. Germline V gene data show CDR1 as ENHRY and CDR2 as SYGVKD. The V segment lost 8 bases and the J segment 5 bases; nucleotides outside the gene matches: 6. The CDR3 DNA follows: TGTGCCATCGCTGGGACTAGCGGGTTTGAGACCCAGTACTTC. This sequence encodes CAIAGTSGFETQYF.

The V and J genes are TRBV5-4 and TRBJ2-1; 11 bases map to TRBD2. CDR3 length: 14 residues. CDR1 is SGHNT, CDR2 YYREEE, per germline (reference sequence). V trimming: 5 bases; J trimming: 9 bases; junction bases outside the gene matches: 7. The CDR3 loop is CASRPYLAGGEQFF. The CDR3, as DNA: TGTGCCAGCAGACCCTATCTAGCGGGGGGTGAGCAGTTCTTC.

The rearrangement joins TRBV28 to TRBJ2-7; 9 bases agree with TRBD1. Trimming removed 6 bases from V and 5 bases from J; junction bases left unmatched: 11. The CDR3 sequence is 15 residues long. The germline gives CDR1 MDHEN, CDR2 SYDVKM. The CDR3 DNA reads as TGTGCCAGCAGGAACCTTGGGACAGGGTCCCACGAGCAGTACTTC. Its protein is CASRNLGTGSHEQYF.

CDR3 in amino acids: CASSSRDRGYTGELFF. CDR3 DNA: TGTGCCAGCAGCTCACGGGACAGGGGGTACACCGGGGAGCTGTTTTTT. The genes are TRBV7-3 and TRBJ2-2, with TRBD1 identical over 11 bases. This CDR3 region has 16 residues. Trimming removed 4 bases from V and 3 bases from J; junction bases left unmatched: 4. The germline gives CDR1 SGHTA, CDR2 FQGTGA. Filled out from reference TRBV7-3 and TRBJ2-2, the complete variable domain reads GAGVSQTPSNKVTEKGKYVELRCDPISGHTALYWYRQSLGQGPEFLIYFQGTGAADDSGLPNDRFFAVRPEGSVSTLKIQRTERGDSAVYLCASSSRDRGYTGELFFGEGSRLTVL.

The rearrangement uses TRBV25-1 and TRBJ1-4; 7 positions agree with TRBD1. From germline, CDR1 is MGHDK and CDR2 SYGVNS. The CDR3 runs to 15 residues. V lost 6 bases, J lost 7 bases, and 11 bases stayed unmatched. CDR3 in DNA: TGTGCCAGCAGACCCACCGGGACAGTCAGTGAAAAACTGTTTTTT. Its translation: CASRPTGTVSEKLFF. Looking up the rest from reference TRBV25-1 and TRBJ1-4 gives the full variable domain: EADIYQTPRYLVIGTGKKITLECSQTMGHDKMYWYQQDPGMELHLIHYSYGVNSTEKGDLSSESTVSRIRTEHFPLTLESARPSHTSQYLCASRPTGTVSEKLFFGSGTQLSVL.

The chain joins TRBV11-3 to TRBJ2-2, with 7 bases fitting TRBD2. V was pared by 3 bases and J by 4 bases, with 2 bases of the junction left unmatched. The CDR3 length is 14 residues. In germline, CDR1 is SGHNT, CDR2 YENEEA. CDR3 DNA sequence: TGTGCCAGCAGCTTGGGGGGGAGCACCGGGGAGCTGTTTTTT. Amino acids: CASSLGGSTGELFF.